Each of the 25 T cell receptor beta chains below was sequenced from the same sample in a study of cytomegalovirus exposure and HLA in healthy donors. Both 60 Vbeta primers and 13 Jbeta primers went into the PCR. Method: immunoSEQ multiplex PCR; TCRdb's copy keeps in-frame clones and lacks some. Of 200,000 or so clones listed, 75% to 85% are singletons. Sequencing was carried out using PBMCs. Source of these receptors: a woman between 18 and 29 years old in good health and CMV-seropositive.

J is TRBJ1-1 and V is TRBV29-1, with no clear D. Trimming shortened V by 5 bases and J by 0 bases, and 13 bases separated the two germline ends. Germline CDR1 and CDR2: SQVTM and ANQGSEA. The CDR3 length is 14 residues. The CDR3 protein is CSVLDLGMNTEAFF. The CDR3 DNA is TGCAGCGTTTTGGACTTAGGGATGAACACTGAAGCTTTCTTT.

The chain couples TRBV5-4 to TRBJ2-5; a possible D gene is TRBD2 (7 bases). This CDR3 is 16 amino acids long. The V gene's germline CDR1 is SGHNT and CDR2 YYREEE (reference sequence). Trimming stripped 1 base from V and 4 bases from J, with 17 bases between. The CDR3, as DNA: TGTGCCAGCAGCTTGCTTGGTGGGGGGGCCGGAGAGACCCAGTACTTC. This translates into CASSLLGGGAGETQYF.

V gene TRBV6-1 combines with J gene TRBJ2-7; D is possibly TRBD2 (6 bases). The CDR3 covers 14 residues. The V end was cut by 6 bases, the J end by 1 base, with 13 bases between. Per germline, CDR1 MNHNS and CDR2 SASEGT. The CDR3 sequence: CASRREYESYEQYF. CDR3 DNA sequence: TGTGCCAGCAGACGGGAGTACGAATCCTACGAGCAGTACTTC.

The chain joins TRBV15 to TRBJ2-4, with D perhaps matching TRBD1 (6 bases). CDR1 and CDR2 from the germline V gene are LNHNV and YYDKDF (reference sequence). V was shortened by 0 bases and J by 1 base, with 7 bases between the two germline ends. CDR3 length: 15 residues. Here the CDR3 DNA reads TGTGCCACCAGCAGAGATAGGGGGGCCAAAAACATTCAGTACTTC. This encodes CATSRDRGAKNIQYF. Based on the CDR3 plus reference TRBV15 and TRBJ2-4, the full variable domain is DAMVIQNPRYQVTQFGKPVTLSCSQTLNHNVMYWYQQKSSQAPKLLFHYYDKDFNNEADTPDNFQSRRPNTSFCFLDIRSPGLGDTAMYLCATSRDRGAKNIQYFGAGTRLSVL.

In this sample, this clone turned up once. This chain uses TRBV7-9 with TRBJ1-2, with 7 bases lining up with TRBD1. V trimming: 4 bases; J trimming: 4 bases; junction bases outside the gene matches: 9. The CDR3 extends over 15 amino acids. Germline loops: CDR1 SEHNR, CDR2 FQNEAQ (reference sequence). The CDR3 sequence: CASSSRTGEGYGYTF. CDR3 nucleotides: TGTGCCAGCAGCTCCCGCACAGGGGAAGGCTATGGCTACACCTTC.

The rearrangement uses TRBV6-6 and TRBJ2-5; tentatively, D is TRBD1 (6 bases). Looked up from germline, CDR1 is MNHNY and CDR2 is SVGAGI (reference sequence). With 5 bases removed from V and 5 bases from J, the gap between germline ends came to 15 bases. The CDR3 spans 14 residues. The CDR3 region has the DNA TGTGCCAGCAGTCACGTGGGTGGGGGCGAGACCCAGTACTTC. As protein: CASSHVGGGETQYF.

The CDR3 nucleotides read TGCGCCAGCAGCTTGGCGGGTTTCGACGAGCAGTACGTC. Protein: CASSLAGFDEQYV. This sequence joins TRBV5-1 and TRBJ2-7, with no clear D. The V end was cut by 0 bases, the J end by 5 bases, with 9 bases between. The CDR3 extends over 13 amino acids. Germline CDR1 is SGHRS and CDR2 is YFSETQ.

The gene calls are TRBV19 and TRBJ2-2; 8 positions agree with TRBD2. Germline V gene data show CDR1 as LNHDA and CDR2 as SQIVND (reference sequence). V gave up 3 bases and J gave up 3 bases; unmatched junction bases: 6. This CDR3 contains 16 residues. The CDR3 DNA is TGTGCCAGTAGTATCGGGCGGGAGGCGGACACCGGGGAGCTGTTTTTT. Translated, it gives CASSIGREADTGELFF.

The V and J genes are TRBV14 and TRBJ1-5; no clear D gene. The CDR3 runs to 15 residues. Trimming took off 4 bases at V and 1 base at J, with 11 bases between the two ends. Germline V gene data show CDR1 as SGHDN and CDR2 as FVKESK. The CDR3 is CASSRHRESNQPQHF. The CDR3 nucleotides read TGTGCCAGCAGCCGCCATCGTGAGAGCAATCAGCCCCAGCATTTT. Supplemented by reference TRBV14 and TRBJ1-5, the full variable domain reads EAGVTQFPSHSVIEKGQTVTLRCDPISGHDNLYWYRRVMGKEIKFLLHFVKESKQDESGMPNNRFLAERTGGTYSTLKVQPAELEDSGVYFCASSRHRESNQPQHFGDGTRLSIL.

The chain has TRBV15 and TRBJ2-5, with D unresolved. V lost 0 bases and J 0 bases, leaving 8 bases between the germline ends. Germline assignment: CDR1 LNHNV and CDR2 YYDKDF (reference sequence). The CDR3 is 15 residues long. In DNA, the CDR3 is TGTGCCACCAGCAGAGATCTCGGGTACCAAGAGACCCAGTACTTC. It specifies CATSRDLGYQETQYF.

The V and J genes are TRBV6-1 and TRBJ1-1; D call uncertain. The V gene's germline CDR1 is MNHNS and CDR2 SASEGT. Trimming took off 3 bases at V and 6 bases at J, with 14 bases between the two ends. The CDR3 covers 14 residues. The chain's CDR3 is CASSDARSFAEAFF. Here the CDR3 DNA reads TGTGCCAGCAGTGACGCGAGGAGTTTCGCTGAAGCTTTCTTT.

The chain is built from TRBV19 and TRBJ2-5; 7 bases agree with TRBD2. The ends lost 5 bases at V and 1 base at J; junction bases unmatched: 1. Germline CDR1 reads LNHDA; CDR2 reads SQIVND (reference sequence). This CDR3 comprises 13 residues. CDR3 nucleotide sequence: TGTGCCAGTAGTGGGAGGGGCCAAGAGACCCAGTACTTC. As protein: CASSGRGQETQYF.

This clone was counted once. V and J are TRBV9 and TRBJ2-5; D ambiguous. V lost 0 bases to trimming and J lost 2 bases, with 8 bases between them. The CDR3 is 14 amino acids. CDR1 is SGDLS, CDR2 YYNGEE, per germline. The CDR3 sequence is CASSVGVGQETQYF. For the CDR3, the DNA is TGTGCCAGCAGCGTAGGAGTCGGGCAAGAGACCCAGTACTTC.

This chain connects TRBV7-6 to TRBJ1-1; 8 nucleotides agree with TRBD1. The CDR3 totals 13 residues. J was trimmed by 4 bases and V by 5 bases; bases with no gene match: 3. Germline V CDR1 and CDR2: SGHVS, FNYEAQ. DNA for the CDR3: TGTGCCAGCAGCCAGGGGGCGTCCACTGAAGCTTTCTTT. As protein: CASSQGASTEAFF.

This clone was recorded only once. The conserved phenylalanine or tryptophan is not found at the CDR3 terminus, so this likely reflects a read error. Because the CDR3's place on the DNA is in doubt, the DNA is left out and the CDR3 is given as listed by TCRdb. CDR3 loop: CASSQNRGLPPIFS. The rearrangement uses TRBV4-3 and TRBJ1-1; the D segment call TRBD1 is taken from the table without a DNA check. CDR1 is LGHNA and CDR2 is YSLEER in the germline V gene. The CDR3 length equals 14 residues, ends included.

The chain combines TRBV11-1 with TRBJ2-1; D may be TRBD1 (6 bases). Trimming stripped 1 base from V and 0 bases from J, with 10 bases between. Germline lookup yields CDR1 SGHAT and CDR2 FQDESV (reference sequence). The CDR3 covers 16 residues. The CDR3 DNA is TGTGCCAGCAGCTTAGGGGACACTAGCTCCTACAATGAGCAGTTCTTC. The encoded protein is CASSLGDTSSYNEQFF.

The rearrangement links TRBV6-4 to TRBJ2-3; 12 nucleotides line up with TRBD1. This CDR3 has 15 amino acids. Trimming took 5 bases from V and 6 from J; bases not matched to a gene: 6. CDR1 is MRHNA and CDR2 is SNTAGT in the germline V gene. CDR3 loop: CASSTGTGGMDTQYF. The CDR3 region has the DNA TGTGCCAGCAGTACTGGGACAGGGGGCATGGATACGCAGTATTTT.

V is TRBV6-4 and J is TRBJ2-1, with 12 bases aligning to TRBD2. With V trimmed by 0 bases and J by 6 bases, 3 bases remained unmatched. Germline V lookup: CDR1 MRHNA, CDR2 SNTAGT. This CDR3 comprises 16 residues. Here the CDR3 reads CASSDSASGGANEQFF. Here the CDR3 DNA reads TGTGCCAGCAGTGACTCGGCTAGCGGGGGGGCCAATGAGCAGTTCTTC.

The rearrangement links TRBV4-2 to TRBJ2-2; 7 bases agree with TRBD2. CDR1 is LGHNA and CDR2 is YNFKEQ in the germline V gene. After removal of 3 bases from V and 4 bases from J, the junction contained 5 bases not matched to a gene. The CDR3 runs to 15 residues. The CDR3 region is CASSQASGVTGELFF. DNA of the CDR3: TGTGCCAGCAGCCAGGCTAGCGGTGTCACCGGGGAGCTGTTTTTT.

The chain combines TRBV30 with TRBJ2-2; no clear D. The CDR3 is 12 residues long. V dropped 2 bases and J dropped 1 base, with 2 bases sitting between them. Germline V CDR1 and CDR2: GTSNPN, SVGIG (reference sequence). The CDR3 region is CAWSLNTGELFF. The CDR3 coding sequence is TGTGCCTGGAGTCTGAACACCGGGGAGCTGTTTTTT. Combining the CDR3 with reference TRBV30 and TRBJ2-2 gives the whole variable domain SQTIHQWPATLVQPVGSPLSLECTVEGTSNPNLYWYRQAAGRGLQLLFYSVGIGQISSEVPQNLSASRPQDRQFILSSKKLLLSDSGFYLCAWSLNTGELFFGEGSRLTVL.

This chain uses TRBV10-2 with TRBJ2-7, with 9 bases aligning to TRBD1. V lost 11 bases and J lost 3; bases outside the gene matches: 11. The CDR3 contains 14 residues. CDR1 WSHSY and CDR2 SAAADI come from the germline V gene. The CDR3 reads CAGSPQGQGYEQYF. The CDR3 region has the DNA TGCGCCGGTTCCCCCCAGGGACAGGGCTACGAGCAGTACTTC.

The J gene is TRBJ1-6, the V gene TRBV15; D is undetermined. Trimming left V 0 bases short and J 6 bases short, with 6 bases between. Germline CDR1 and CDR2: LNHNV and YYDKDF (reference sequence). The CDR3 is made up of 14 amino acids. CDR3 loop: CATSRDFRNSPLHF. The CDR3 DNA follows: TGTGCCACCAGCAGAGATTTTCGTAATTCACCCCTCCACTTT.

The CDR3 loop is CATSRRTSGGFYEQYF. Here the CDR3 DNA reads TGTGCCACCAGCAGGAGGACTAGCGGGGGTTTCTACGAGCAGTACTTC. The chain carries TRBV15 and TRBJ2-5, with 13 bases fitting TRBD2. The J call may not be correct, given that the DNA end is closer to TRBJ2-7. CDR1 and CDR2 (germline): LNHNV, YYDKDF (reference sequence). This CDR3 is built from 16 residues.

V and J are TRBV28 and TRBJ1-2; tentatively, D is TRBD1 (5 bases). This CDR3 is built from 15 residues. In germline, CDR1 is MDHEN, CDR2 SYDVKM. The ends were cut back, 6 bases at V and 7 bases at J, with 21 bases in the middle. CDR3 in amino acids: CASRSSQAIYGGYTF. The CDR3 bases are TGTGCCAGCAGGTCCTCACAGGCAATTTACGGTGGCTACACCTTC.

The chain has TRBV27 and TRBJ2-5; 7 bases align to TRBD1. CDR3 length equals 16 residues. V gave up 6 bases and J gave up 2 bases; unmatched junction bases: 12. CDR1 is MNHEY and CDR2 is SMNVEV in the germline V gene (reference sequence). CDR3 coding DNA: TGTGCCAGCAGGCGCAGACCGGACAGGCCACAAGAGACCCAGTACTTC. Residues: CASRRRPDRPQETQYF.